The 27 T cell receptor beta chains below all came from one sample that was sequenced in a study of blood T cell repertoires in COVID-19. Sequencing used immunoSEQ multiplex PCR; TCRdb keeps in-frame clones, though not all of them. The sample contains some 80,000 clones, 65% to 80% of which appear only once. The sequenced sample was peripheral blood. Receptor source: a woman over 75 with active or convalescent COVID-19.

The chain has TRBV18 and TRBJ2-5; the D gene is possibly TRBD1 (6 bases). Trimming removed 0 bases from V and 1 base from J, with 9 bases in between. Per germline, CDR1 KGHSH and CDR2 LQKENI. The CDR3 consists of 15 residues. CDR3 amino acids: CASSPPTTGQETQYF. CDR3 nucleotide sequence: TGTGCCAGCTCACCACCTACGACAGGCCAAGAGACCCAGTACTTC.

The J gene is TRBJ2-3, the V gene TRBV2; weak D call: TRBD2 (6 bases). The germline V gene encodes CDR1 SNHLY and CDR2 FYNNEI. The CDR3 is made up of 15 amino acids. Deletions cut 3 bases from V and 0 bases from J, with 10 bases between. CDR3 protein: CASSESGASTDTQYF. The CDR3 DNA reads as TGTGCCAGCAGTGAGTCGGGAGCTAGCACAGATACGCAGTATTTT. The full variable domain, completed using reference TRBV2 and TRBJ2-3, is EPEVTQTPSHQVTQMGQEVILRCVPISNHLYFYWYRQILGQKVEFLVSFYNNEISEKSEIFDDQFSVERPDGSNFTLKIRSTKLEDSAMYFCASSESGASTDTQYFGPGTRLTVL.

The chain is built from TRBV29-1 and TRBJ2-7; tentative D call: TRBD1 (6 bases). CDR1 and CDR2 from the germline V gene are SQVTM and ANQGSEA. The CDR3 loop spans 12 amino acids. The V end was cut by 4 bases, the J end by 3 bases, with 10 bases between. CDR3: CSVGEQGYEQYF. The CDR3 DNA is TGCAGCGTTGGGGAACAGGGCTACGAGCAGTACTTC.

This clone was picked up many times. The V and J genes are TRBV27 and TRBJ2-7; 9 bases match TRBD1. J gave up 3 bases and V 4 bases, and 4 bases lay outside the gene matches. Per the germline V gene, CDR1 is MNHEY and CDR2 is SMNVEV (reference sequence). The CDR3 runs to 14 residues. CDR3 sequence: CASSYGTGFYEQYF. CDR3 sequence (DNA): TGTGCCAGCAGTTACGGGACAGGGTTCTACGAGCAGTACTTC.

This chain links TRBV6-5 with TRBJ1-1; TRBD1 is a possible D gene (6 bases). This CDR3 has 15 residues. V lost 6 bases to trimming and J lost 1 base, with 15 bases between them. CDR1 is MNHEY and CDR2 is SVGAGI in the germline V gene. The CDR3 region is CASRAGTSENTEAFF. The CDR3, as DNA: TGTGCCAGCAGAGCCGGGACAAGCGAGAACACTGAAGCTTTCTTT.

The J gene is TRBJ2-7, the V gene TRBV5-1; 10 bases agree with TRBD2. CDR3 size: 15 residues. V was clipped by 6 bases and J by 4 bases; unmatched bases: 10. Germline CDR1 is SGHRS and CDR2 is YFSETQ. CDR3 in amino acids: CASTESSGGPYEQYF. The DNA for the CDR3 is TGCGCCAGCACCGAGTCTAGCGGGGGCCCGTACGAGCAGTACTTC. Full variable domain (missing parts from reference TRBV5-1 and TRBJ2-7): KAGVTQTPRYLIKTRGQQVTLSCSPISGHRSVSWYQQTPGQGLQFLFEYFSETQRNKGNFPGRFSGRQFSNSRSEMNVSTLELGDSALYLCASTESSGGPYEQYFGPGTRLTVT.

The gene calls are TRBV6-6 and TRBJ1-5; 7 nucleotides match TRBD1. CDR1 is MNHNY, CDR2 SVGAGI, per germline (reference sequence). The CDR3 is 15 amino acids. V lost 2 bases to trimming and J lost 3 bases; unmatched junction nucleotides: 4. The CDR3 nucleotides read TGTGCCAGCAGTTACCGGGACAGTGACAATCAGCCCCAGCATTTT. Protein product: CASSYRDSDNQPQHF.

The J gene is TRBJ1-4, the V gene TRBV28; D call uncertain. Germline V lookup: CDR1 MDHEN, CDR2 SYDVKM. CDR3 length equals 12 residues. The germline V and J ends were trimmed by 5 bases and 5 bases, with 6 bases remaining between them. Written as DNA, the CDR3 is TGTGCCAGCAGTCTCGTCAATGAAAAACTGTTTTTT. It specifies CASSLVNEKLFF. The variable domain in full, with the rest retrieved from reference TRBV28 and TRBJ1-4, is DVKVTQSSRYLVKRTGEKVFLECVQDMDHENMFWYRQDPGLGLRLIYFSYDVKMKEKGDIPEGYSVSREKKERFSLILESASTNQTSMYLCASSLVNEKLFFGSGTQLSVL.

J is TRBJ2-1 and V is TRBV5-4, with 9 bases fitting TRBD2. Germline V CDR1 and CDR2: SGHNT, YYREEE (reference sequence). V lost 4 bases to trimming and J lost 10 bases; unmatched junction nucleotides: 6. CDR3 size: 13 residues. The DNA for the CDR3 is TGTGCCAGCAGCATCGCGGGGGGGGACGAGCAGTTCTTC. Translating it yields CASSIAGGDEQFF.

This clone was seen only a few times. The chain recombines TRBV19 with TRBJ1-2; D ambiguous. Germline CDR1 and CDR2: LNHDA and SQIVND (reference sequence). The CDR3 totals 15 residues. V was trimmed by 6 bases and J by 2 bases, leaving 16 bases between them. CDR3 loop: CASSTGVQENYGYTF. As DNA, the CDR3 is TGTGCCAGTAGCACCGGGGTGCAGGAGAACTATGGCTACACCTTC.

The table lists this clone with many counts. The genes are TRBV9 and TRBJ1-3, with a possible D match to TRBD1 (5 bases). Germline V gene sequence: CDR1 SGDLS, CDR2 YYNGEE. This CDR3 region has 15 residues. Deletions cut 3 bases from V and 0 bases from J, with 10 bases between. CDR3 DNA sequence: TGTGCCAGCAGCGCCTGGGGCAGCTCTGGAAACACCATATATTTT. Its translation: CASSAWGSSGNTIYF.

This clone came up a few times. One end of the junction varies from germline; a read error may be responsible. V and J are TRBV6-5 and TRBJ2-7; 9 positions agree with TRBD1. This CDR3 spans 15 amino acids. Per germline, CDR1 MNHEY and CDR2 SVGAGI. The CDR3 loop is CASRYSGDRVYEQYF. DNA of the CDR3: TGTGCCAGCAGATACTCGGGGGACAGGGTGTACGAGCAGTACTTC.

This chain connects TRBV5-1 to TRBJ2-5, with 9 bases fitting TRBD2. Per the germline V gene, CDR1 is SGHRS and CDR2 is YFSETQ. V was pared by 4 bases and J by 4 bases, with 5 bases of the junction left unmatched. CDR3 size: 14 residues. Written as DNA, the CDR3 is TGCGCCAGCAGCATGGGACTAGCAAGAGAGACCCAGTACTTC. Protein sequence: CASSMGLARETQYF.

This chain links TRBV2 with TRBJ1-2; the D gene is possibly TRBD1 (5 bases). CDR1 and CDR2 from the germline V gene are SNHLY and FYNNEI. V lost 3 bases, J lost 4 bases, and 15 bases lay in between. The CDR3 loop spans 15 amino acids. The CDR3 loop reads CASSERLDITYGYTF. For the CDR3, the DNA is TGTGCCAGCAGTGAGCGTTTGGACATAACCTATGGCTACACCTTC.

The chain recombines TRBV4-1 with TRBJ2-7; 8 bases line up with TRBD1. This CDR3 region has 16 residues. The ends lost 2 bases at V and 7 bases at J; junction bases unmatched: 13. Germline V CDR1 and CDR2: MGHRA, YSYEKL. Written as DNA, the CDR3 is TGCGCCAGCAGCCAATATCCCGGGACAGGCGATGCAGAGCAGTACTTC. Residues: CASSQYPGTGDAEQYF.

CDR3 loop: CASSQTDRVVRRELFF. In DNA form, the CDR3 reads TGTGCCAGCAGCCAAACGGACAGGGTAGTTCGTAGGGAGCTGTTTTTT. The rearrangement links TRBV3-1 (or the pseudogene TRBV3-2) to TRBJ2-2; 8 bases are shared with TRBD1. V dropped 2 bases and J dropped 9; count of bases not matched to a gene: 11. Per the germline V gene, CDR1 is LGHDT and CDR2 is YNNKEL (reference sequence). The CDR3 loop spans 16 amino acids.

The genes are TRBV27 and TRBJ1-2; 12 nucleotides match TRBD1. The germline V gene has CDR1 MNHEY and CDR2 SMNVEV (reference sequence). The CDR3 is 20 residues long. Trimming took 5 bases from V and 6 from J; bases not matched to a gene: 22. The CDR3 DNA reads TGTGCCAGCAGTCCACTCCCGGGGACAGGGGGCGTTTCTCGACCCAATGGCTACACCTTC. Translation gives CASSPLPGTGGVSRPNGYTF.

The CDR3 sequence: CAWSVPGYNSPLHF. For the CDR3, the DNA is TGTGCCTGGAGTGTACCGGGGTATAATTCACCCCTCCACTTT. The chain recombines TRBV30 with TRBJ1-6, with D unresolved. The V gene lost 0 bases and the J gene lost 4 bases, with 7 bases spanning the gap. CDR1 is GTSNPN and CDR2 is SVGIG in the germline V gene (reference sequence). CDR3 size: 14 residues.

This chain joins TRBV4-3 and TRBJ2-1; tentative D call: TRBD1 (5 bases). Germline V gives CDR1 LGHNA, CDR2 YSLEER. CDR3 length equals 14 residues. Trimming removed 4 bases at V and 2 bases at J, with 9 bases between. The CDR3 bases are TGCGCCAGCAGCCGGGGCTTTCCCTACAATGAGCAGTTCTTC. Encoded protein: CASSRGFPYNEQFF.

This clone came up a few times. The gene calls are TRBV28 and TRBJ1-5; tentative D call: TRBD1 (5 bases). CDR1 is MDHEN and CDR2 is SYDVKM in the germline V gene. Trimming removed 2 bases from V and 3 bases from J, with 11 bases in between. The CDR3 loop spans 15 amino acids. This CDR3 reads CASSLVQGDNQPQHF. The CDR3, as DNA: TGTGCCAGCAGTTTAGTCCAGGGTGACAATCAGCCCCAGCATTTT. The variable domain in full, completed from reference TRBV28 and TRBJ1-5, reads DVKVTQSSRYLVKRTGEKVFLECVQDMDHENMFWYRQDPGLGLRLIYFSYDVKMKEKGDIPEGYSVSREKKERFSLILESASTNQTSMYLCASSLVQGDNQPQHFGDGTRLSIL.

The V gene is TRBV5-1, the J gene TRBJ2-7, with TRBD2 as a possible D gene (5 bases). V was pared by 4 bases and J by 1 base, with 15 bases between. Germline V lookup: CDR1 SGHRS, CDR2 YFSETQ. The CDR3 has 15 residues. CDR3 protein: CASSPEVGVSYEQYF. The CDR3 DNA reads TGCGCCAGCAGCCCGGAGGTTGGGGTTTCCTACGAGCAGTACTTC.

The V gene is TRBV7-9, the J gene TRBJ2-2, with 7 bases lining up with TRBD2. V shed 6 bases and J 9 bases; nucleotides not matched to a gene: 10. This CDR3 spans 14 amino acids. CDR1 is SEHNR, CDR2 FQNEAQ, per germline (reference sequence). The CDR3 reads CASSSSTSARELFF. In DNA form, the CDR3 reads TGTGCCAGCAGTTCATCCACTAGCGCCAGGGAGCTGTTTTTT.

The chain recombines TRBV4-3 with TRBJ2-5, with D possibly being TRBD2 (6 bases). CDR3 length equals 16 residues. The V gene lost 2 bases and the J gene lost 3 bases, with 16 bases spanning the gap. The V gene's germline CDR1 is LGHNA and CDR2 YSLEER. The chain's CDR3 is CASSQTPGREEETQYF. DNA for the CDR3: TGCGCCAGCAGCCAAACCCCTGGTAGGGAGGAAGAGACCCAGTACTTC.

J is TRBJ2-5 and V is TRBV6-1; 9 positions match TRBD2. J gave up 4 bases and V 1 base, and 7 bases lay outside the gene matches. Germline V gene sequence: CDR1 MNHNS, CDR2 SASEGT. The CDR3 runs to 16 residues. Here the CDR3 reads CASSEGRTSVGETQYF. The CDR3 DNA reads as TGTGCCAGCAGTGAAGGTCGGACTAGCGTAGGAGAGACCCAGTACTTC.

The chain employs TRBV21-1 and TRBJ2-3; TRBD1 was called by the table and not checked on the DNA. TRBV21-1 is described as a pseudogene. CDR3 size: 16 residues. Here the CDR3 reads CASSKGETGGTDTQYF. CDR3 coding DNA: TGTGCCAGCAGCAAAGGGGAAACAGGGGGAACAGATACGCAGTATTTT.

This chain links TRBV29-1 with TRBJ1-1; D unclear. CDR3 length: 12 residues. Germline V gene sequence: CDR1 SQVTM, CDR2 ANQGSEA. Trimming shortened V by 8 bases and J by 0 bases, and 10 bases separated the two germline ends. The DNA for the CDR3 is TGCAGCTCAAGACACCTGAACACTGAAGCTTTCTTT. It encodes CSSRHLNTEAFF.

This clone was seen only once. The chain links TRBV14 to TRBJ1-1; unclear D gene. Trimming took 0 bases from V and 6 from J, leaving 5 bases between them. The CDR3 extends over 12 amino acids. Germline V gene data show CDR1 as SGHDN and CDR2 as FVKESK. Written as DNA, the CDR3 is TGTGCCAGCAGCCAAGACAGATCTGAAGCTTTCTTT. The encoded protein is CASSQDRSEAFF.